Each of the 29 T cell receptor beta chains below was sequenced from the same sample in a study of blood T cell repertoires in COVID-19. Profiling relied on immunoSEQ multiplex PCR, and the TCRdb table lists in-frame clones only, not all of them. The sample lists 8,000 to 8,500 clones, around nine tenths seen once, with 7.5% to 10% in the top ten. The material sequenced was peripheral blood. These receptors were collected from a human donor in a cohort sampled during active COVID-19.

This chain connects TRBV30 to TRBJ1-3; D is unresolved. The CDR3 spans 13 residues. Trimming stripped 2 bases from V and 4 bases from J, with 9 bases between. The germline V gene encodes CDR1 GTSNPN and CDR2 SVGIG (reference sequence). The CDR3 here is CAWSSSLGNTIYF. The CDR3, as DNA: TGTGCCTGGAGTAGTAGCCTGGGAAACACCATATATTTT. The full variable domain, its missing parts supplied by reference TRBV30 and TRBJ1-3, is SQTIHQWPATLVQPVGSPLSLECTVEGTSNPNLYWYRQAAGRGLQLLFYSVGIGQISSEVPQNLSASRPQDRQFILSSKKLLLSDSGFYLCAWSSSLGNTIYFGEGSWLTVV.

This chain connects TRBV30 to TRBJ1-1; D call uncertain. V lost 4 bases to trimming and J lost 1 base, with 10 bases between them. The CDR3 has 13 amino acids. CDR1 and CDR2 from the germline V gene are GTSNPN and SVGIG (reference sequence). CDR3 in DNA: TGTGCCTGGACGGAATCAGGGAACACTGAAGCTTTCTTT. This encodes CAWTESGNTEAFF.

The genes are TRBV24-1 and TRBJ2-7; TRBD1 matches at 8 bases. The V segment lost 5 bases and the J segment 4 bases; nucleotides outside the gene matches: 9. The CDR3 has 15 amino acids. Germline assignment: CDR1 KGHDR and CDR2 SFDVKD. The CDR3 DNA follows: TGTGCCACCAGTGCTACGGACAGGGCCAAATACGAGCAGTACTTC. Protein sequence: CATSATDRAKYEQYF.

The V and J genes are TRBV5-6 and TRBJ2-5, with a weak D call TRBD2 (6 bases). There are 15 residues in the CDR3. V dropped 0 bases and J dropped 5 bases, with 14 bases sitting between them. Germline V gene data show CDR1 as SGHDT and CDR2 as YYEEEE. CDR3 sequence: CASSLAGAGRETQYF. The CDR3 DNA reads TGTGCCAGCAGCTTGGCCGGAGCGGGTAGGGAGACCCAGTACTTC.

CDR3 in amino acids: CAWDHSDAQYF. In DNA, the CDR3 is TGTGCCTGGGACCACAGTGACGCGCAGTACTTC. This chain uses TRBV30 with TRBJ2-7; D unclear. This CDR3 is built from 11 residues. Trimming left V 5 bases short and J 9 bases short, with 14 bases between. Germline V lookup: CDR1 GTSNPN, CDR2 SVGIG (reference sequence). Drawing the rest from reference TRBV30 and TRBJ2-7, the complete variable domain is SQTIHQWPATLVQPVGSPLSLECTVEGTSNPNLYWYRQAAGRGLQLLFYSVGIGQISSEVPQNLSASRPQDRQFILSSKKLLLSDSGFYLCAWDHSDAQYFGPGTRLTVT.

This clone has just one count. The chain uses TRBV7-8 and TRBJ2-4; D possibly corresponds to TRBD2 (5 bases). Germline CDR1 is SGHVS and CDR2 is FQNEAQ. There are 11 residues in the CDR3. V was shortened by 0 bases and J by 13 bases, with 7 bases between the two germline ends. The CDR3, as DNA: TGTGCCAGCAGCTTAGCACAGCGGCAGTACTTC. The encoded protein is CASSLAQRQYF.

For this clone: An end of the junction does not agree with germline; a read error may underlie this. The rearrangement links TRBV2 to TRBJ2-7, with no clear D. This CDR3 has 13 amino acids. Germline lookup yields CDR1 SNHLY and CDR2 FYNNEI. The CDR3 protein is CASKPSGRPDCVF. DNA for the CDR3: TGTGCCAGCAAACCTTCCGGTCGTCCAGACTGTGTCTTC. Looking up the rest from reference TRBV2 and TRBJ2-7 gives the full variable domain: EPEVTQTPSHQVTQMGQEVILRCVPISNHLYFYWYRQILGQKVEFLVSFYNNEISEKSEIFDDQFSVERPDGSNFTLKIRSTKLEDSAMYFCASKPSGRPDCVFGPGTRLTVT.

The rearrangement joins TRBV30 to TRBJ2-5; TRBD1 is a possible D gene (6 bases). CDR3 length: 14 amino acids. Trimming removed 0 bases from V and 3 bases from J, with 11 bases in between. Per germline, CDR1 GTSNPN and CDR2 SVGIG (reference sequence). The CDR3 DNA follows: TGTGCCTGGAGTGTATACGGGACAAAAGAGACCCAGTACTTC. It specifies CAWSVYGTKETQYF. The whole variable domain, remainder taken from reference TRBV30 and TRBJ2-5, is SQTIHQWPATLVQPVGSPLSLECTVEGTSNPNLYWYRQAAGRGLQLLFYSVGIGQISSEVPQNLSASRPQDRQFILSSKKLLLSDSGFYLCAWSVYGTKETQYFGPGTRLLVL.

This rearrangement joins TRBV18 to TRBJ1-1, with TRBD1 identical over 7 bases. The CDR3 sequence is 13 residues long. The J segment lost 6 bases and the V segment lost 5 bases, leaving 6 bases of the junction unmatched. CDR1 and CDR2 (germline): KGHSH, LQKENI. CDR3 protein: CASSDREPPEAFF. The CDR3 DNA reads TGTGCCAGCTCAGACAGGGAACCCCCTGAAGCTTTCTTT. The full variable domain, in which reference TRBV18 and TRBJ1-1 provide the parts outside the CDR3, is NAGVMQNPRHLVRRRGQEARLRCSPMKGHSHVYWYRQLPEEGLKFMVYLQKENIIDESGMPKERFSAEFPKEGPSILRIQQVVRGDSAAYFCASSDREPPEAFFGQGTRLTVV.

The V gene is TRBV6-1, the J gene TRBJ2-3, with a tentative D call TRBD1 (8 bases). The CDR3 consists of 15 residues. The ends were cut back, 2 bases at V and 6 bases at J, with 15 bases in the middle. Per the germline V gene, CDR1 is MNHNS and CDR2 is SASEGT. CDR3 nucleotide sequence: TGTGCCAGCAGTGAACAGGGGGCGGGAGCGGATACGCAGTATTTT. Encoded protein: CASSEQGAGADTQYF.

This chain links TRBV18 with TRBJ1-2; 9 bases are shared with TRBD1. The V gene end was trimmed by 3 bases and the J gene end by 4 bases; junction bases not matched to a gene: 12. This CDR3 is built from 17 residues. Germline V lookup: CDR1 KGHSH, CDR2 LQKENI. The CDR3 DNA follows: TGTGCCAGCTCACCGATGCGGGACTCGGGACAGGGCTATGGCTACACCTTC. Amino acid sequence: CASSPMRDSGQGYGYTF.

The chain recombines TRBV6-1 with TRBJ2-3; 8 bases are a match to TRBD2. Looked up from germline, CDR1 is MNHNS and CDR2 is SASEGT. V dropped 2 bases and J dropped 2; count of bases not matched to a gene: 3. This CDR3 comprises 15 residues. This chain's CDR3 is CASSELAGLTDTQYF. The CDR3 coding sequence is TGTGCCAGCAGTGAACTAGCGGGTCTCACAGATACGCAGTATTTT.

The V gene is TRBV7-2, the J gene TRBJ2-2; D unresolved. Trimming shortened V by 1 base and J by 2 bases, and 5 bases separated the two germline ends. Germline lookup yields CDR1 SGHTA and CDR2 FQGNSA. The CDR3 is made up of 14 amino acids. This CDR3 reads CASSLVRNTGELFF. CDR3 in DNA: TGTGCCAGCAGCTTAGTCAGAAACACCGGGGAGCTGTTTTTT.

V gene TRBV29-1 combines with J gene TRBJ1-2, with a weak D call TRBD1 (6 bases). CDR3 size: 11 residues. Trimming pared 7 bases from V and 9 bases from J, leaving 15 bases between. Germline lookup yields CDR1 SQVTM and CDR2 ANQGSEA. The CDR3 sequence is CSGKQGESYTF. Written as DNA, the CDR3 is TGCAGCGGAAAACAGGGAGAGAGCTACACCTTC. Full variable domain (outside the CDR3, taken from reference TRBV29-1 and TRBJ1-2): SAVISQKPSRDICQRGTSLTIQCQVDSQVTMMFWYRQQPGQSLTLIATANQGSEATYESGFVIDKFPISRPNLTFSTLTVSNMSPEDSSIYLCSGKQGESYTFGSGTRLTVV.

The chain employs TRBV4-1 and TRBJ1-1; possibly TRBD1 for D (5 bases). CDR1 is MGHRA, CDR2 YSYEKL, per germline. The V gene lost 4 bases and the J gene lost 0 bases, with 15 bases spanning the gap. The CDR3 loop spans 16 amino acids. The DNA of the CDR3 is TGCGCCAGCAGCCTTGGCATTGGACACTTGAACACTGAAGCTTTCTTT. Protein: CASSLGIGHLNTEAFF.

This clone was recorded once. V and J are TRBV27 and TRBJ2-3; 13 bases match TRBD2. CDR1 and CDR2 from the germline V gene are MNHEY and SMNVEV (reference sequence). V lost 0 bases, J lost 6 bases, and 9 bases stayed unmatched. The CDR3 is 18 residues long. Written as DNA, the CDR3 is TGTGCCAGCAGTTTATCCCCTGGGACTAGCGGGATCGGGGATACGCAGTATTTT. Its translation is CASSLSPGTSGIGDTQYF.

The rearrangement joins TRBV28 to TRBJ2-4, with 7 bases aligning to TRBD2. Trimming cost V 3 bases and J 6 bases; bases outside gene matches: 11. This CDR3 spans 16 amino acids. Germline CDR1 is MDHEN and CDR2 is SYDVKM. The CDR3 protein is CASSFRTTSAGNIQYF. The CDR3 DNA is TGTGCCAGCAGTTTCCGAACCACTAGCGCGGGAAACATTCAGTACTTC.

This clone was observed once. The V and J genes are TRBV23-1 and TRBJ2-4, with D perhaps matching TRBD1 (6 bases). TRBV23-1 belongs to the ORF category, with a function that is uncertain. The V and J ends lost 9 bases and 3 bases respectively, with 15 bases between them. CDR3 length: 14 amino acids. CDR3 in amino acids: CARMGASGKNIQYF. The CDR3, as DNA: TGCGCCAGAATGGGGGCTTCGGGCAAAAACATTCAGTACTTC.

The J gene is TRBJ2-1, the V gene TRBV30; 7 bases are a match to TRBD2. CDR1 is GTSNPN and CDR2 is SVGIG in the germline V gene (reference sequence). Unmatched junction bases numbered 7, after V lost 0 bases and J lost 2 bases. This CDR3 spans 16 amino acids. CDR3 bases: TGTGCCTGGAGTGTAAAGTCTAGCGGACCCTACAATGAGCAGTTCTTC. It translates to CAWSVKSSGPYNEQFF. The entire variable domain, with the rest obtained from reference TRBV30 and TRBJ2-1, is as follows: SQTIHQWPATLVQPVGSPLSLECTVEGTSNPNLYWYRQAAGRGLQLLFYSVGIGQISSEVPQNLSASRPQDRQFILSSKKLLLSDSGFYLCAWSVKSSGPYNEQFFGPGTRLTVL.

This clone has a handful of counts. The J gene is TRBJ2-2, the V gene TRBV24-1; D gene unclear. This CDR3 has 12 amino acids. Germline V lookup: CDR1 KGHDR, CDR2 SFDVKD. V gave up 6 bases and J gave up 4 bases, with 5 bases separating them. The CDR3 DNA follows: TGTGCCACCAGTTTCGGCACCGGGGAGCTGTTTTTT. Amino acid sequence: CATSFGTGELFF.

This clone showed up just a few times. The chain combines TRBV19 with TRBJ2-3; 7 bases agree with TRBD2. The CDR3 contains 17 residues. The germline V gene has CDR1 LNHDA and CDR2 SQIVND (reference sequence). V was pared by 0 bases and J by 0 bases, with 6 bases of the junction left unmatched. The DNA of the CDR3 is TGTGCCAGTAGTATAGACGGAGCGGGAAGCAGCACAGATACGCAGTATTTT. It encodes CASSIDGAGSSTDTQYF.

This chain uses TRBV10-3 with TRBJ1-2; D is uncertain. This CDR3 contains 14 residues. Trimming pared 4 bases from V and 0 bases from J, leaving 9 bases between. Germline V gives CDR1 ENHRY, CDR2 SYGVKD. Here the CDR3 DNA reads TGTGCCATCAGTGGGCCAGATTCTAACTATGGCTACACCTTC. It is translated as CAISGPDSNYGYTF.

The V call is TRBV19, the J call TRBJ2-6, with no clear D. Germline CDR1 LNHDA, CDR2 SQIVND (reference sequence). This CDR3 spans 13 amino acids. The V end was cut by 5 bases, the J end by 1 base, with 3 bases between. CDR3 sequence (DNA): TGTGCCAGTAGTCAATCTGGGGCCAACGTCCTGACTTTC. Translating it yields CASSQSGANVLTF. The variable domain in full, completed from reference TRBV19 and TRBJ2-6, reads DGGITQSPKYLFRKEGQNVTLSCEQNLNHDAMYWYRQDPGQGLRLIYYSQIVNDFQKGDIAEGYSVSREKKESFPLTVTSAQKNPTAFYLCASSQSGANVLTFGAGSRLTVL.

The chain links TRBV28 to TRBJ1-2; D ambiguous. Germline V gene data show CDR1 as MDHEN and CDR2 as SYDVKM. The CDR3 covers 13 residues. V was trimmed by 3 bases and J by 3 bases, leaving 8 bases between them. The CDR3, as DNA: TGTGCCAGCAGTTTTGTCCGGGACTATGGCTACACCTTC. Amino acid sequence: CASSFVRDYGYTF.

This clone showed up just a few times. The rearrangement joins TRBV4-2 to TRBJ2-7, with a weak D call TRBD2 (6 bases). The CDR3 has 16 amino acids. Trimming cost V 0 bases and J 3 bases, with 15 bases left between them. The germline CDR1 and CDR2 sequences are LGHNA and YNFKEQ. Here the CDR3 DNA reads TGTGCCAGCAGCCAAGAGTTCGGGAGCGGAGACTACGAGCAGTACTTC. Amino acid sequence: CASSQEFGSGDYEQYF.

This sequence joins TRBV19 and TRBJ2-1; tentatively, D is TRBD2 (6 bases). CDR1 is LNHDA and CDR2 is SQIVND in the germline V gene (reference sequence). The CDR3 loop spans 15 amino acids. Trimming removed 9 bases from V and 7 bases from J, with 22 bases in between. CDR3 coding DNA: TGTGCCAGCGTGGAAGGACGGGGGTTCACGAATGAGCAGTTCTTC. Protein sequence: CASVEGRGFTNEQFF.

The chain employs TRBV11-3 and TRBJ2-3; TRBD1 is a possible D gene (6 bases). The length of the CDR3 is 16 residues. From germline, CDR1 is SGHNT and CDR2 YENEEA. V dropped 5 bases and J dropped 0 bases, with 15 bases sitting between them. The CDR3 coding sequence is TGTGCCAGCAGCCTCCTCGGGACATCTAGCACAGATACGCAGTATTTT. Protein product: CASSLLGTSSTDTQYF.

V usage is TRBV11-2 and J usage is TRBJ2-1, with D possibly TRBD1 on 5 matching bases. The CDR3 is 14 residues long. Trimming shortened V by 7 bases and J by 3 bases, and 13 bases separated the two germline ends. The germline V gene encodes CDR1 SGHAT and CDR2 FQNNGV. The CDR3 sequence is CASTKGLGYNEQFF. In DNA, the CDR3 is TGTGCCAGCACCAAGGGGCTAGGCTACAATGAGCAGTTCTTC.

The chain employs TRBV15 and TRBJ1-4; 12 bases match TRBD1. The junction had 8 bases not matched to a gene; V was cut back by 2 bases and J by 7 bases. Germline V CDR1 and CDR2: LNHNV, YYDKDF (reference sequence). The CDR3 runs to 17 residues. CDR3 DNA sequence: TGTGCCACCAGCAGACTCGGGACAGGGGGCTTTGGTGAAAAACTGTTTTTT. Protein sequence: CATSRLGTGGFGEKLFF. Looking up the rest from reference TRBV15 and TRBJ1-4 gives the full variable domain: DAMVIQNPRYQVTQFGKPVTLSCSQTLNHNVMYWYQQKSSQAPKLLFHYYDKDFNNEADTPDNFQSRRPNTSFCFLDIRSPGLGDTAMYLCATSRLGTGGFGEKLFFGSGTQLSVL.